Listed below are T cell receptor beta chains from one sample, sequenced in a study of T cell changes during pregnancy in multiple sclerosis. Sequencing used immunoSEQ multiplex PCR; TCRdb keeps in-frame clones, though not all of them. The table includes roughly 89,000 clones, 90% to 95% detected once. Source: peripheral blood, taken in the first trimester of pregnancy. The receptors were gathered from a female donor with multiple sclerosis, enrolled in a pregnancy study. Both conserved end residues are part of each CDR3. The order of the fields is V gene, clone size, D gene, J gene, CDR3 protein, CDR3 DNA. The D gene is left open where the match is weak. Some rows have no size entry. The others give once, few or many, or a class for an expanded clone.

v_call: TRBV7-9; clone_size: .; d_call: TRBD1; j_call: TRBJ2-1; cdr3_aa: CASSPGDRGNEQFF; cdr3_nt: TGTGCCAGCAGTCCGGGGGACAGGGGAAATGAGCAGTTCTTC
v_call: TRBV29-1; clone_size: .; d_call: .; j_call: TRBJ2-1; cdr3_aa: CSVGGLSYNEQFF; cdr3_nt: TGCAGCGTCGGTGGTCTCTCCTACAATGAGCAGTTCTTC
v_call: TRBV5-6; clone_size: .; d_call: TRBD1; j_call: TRBJ1-2; cdr3_aa: CASSQGGTGFYGYTF; cdr3_nt: TGTGCCAGCAGCCAGGGCGGGACAGGCTTCTATGGCTACACCTTC
v_call: TRBV5-4; clone_size: .; d_call: TRBD1; j_call: TRBJ1-1; cdr3_aa: CASSETGGTEAFF; cdr3_nt: TGTGCCAGCAGTGAGACAGGGGGAACTGAAGCTTTCTTT
v_call: TRBV27; clone_size: .; d_call: .; j_call: TRBJ2-3; cdr3_aa: CASSFQEGDTQYF; cdr3_nt: TGTGCCAGCAGTTTCCAGGAGGGAGATACGCAGTATTTT
v_call: TRBV29-1; clone_size: once; d_call: .; j_call: TRBJ1-2; cdr3_aa: CSVASGNGYTF; cdr3_nt: TGCAGCGTTGCGTCAGGCAATGGCTACACCTTC
v_call: TRBV6-5; clone_size: .; d_call: .; j_call: TRBJ1-2; cdr3_aa: CASRTGGFDGYTF; cdr3_nt: TGTGCCAGCAGGACCGGGGGTTTCGATGGCTACACCTTC
v_call: TRBV11-2; clone_size: .; d_call: .; j_call: TRBJ1-1; cdr3_aa: CASSLVGQPTEAFF; cdr3_nt: TGTGCCAGCAGCTTAGTAGGACAGCCGACTGAAGCTTTCTTT
v_call: TRBV28; clone_size: once; d_call: TRBD1; j_call: TRBJ1-5; cdr3_aa: CASSLSGTGGDQPQHF; cdr3_nt: TGTGCCAGCAGTTTATCGGGGACAGGGGGCGATCAGCCCCAGCATTTT
v_call: TRBV19; clone_size: .; d_call: TRBD1; j_call: TRBJ1-1; cdr3_aa: CASSTGTENTEAFF; cdr3_nt: TGTGCCAGTAGCACGGGGACAGAGAACACTGAAGCTTTCTTT
v_call: TRBV6-1; clone_size: .; d_call: .; j_call: TRBJ2-2; cdr3_aa: CASPGREYTGELFF; cdr3_nt: TGTGCCAGCCCAGGCCGGGAATACACCGGGGAGCTGTTTTTT